This T cell receptor beta chain was sequenced during a study of liver allograft versus peripheral blood T cells. The overall study: The authors compared T cell receptor repertoires in transplanted livers with those in the peripheral blood of recipients.

Study-wide findings and caveats: Inside liver allografts, T cell receptor repertoires reportedly diverged from the repertoires found in peripheral blood.

This CDR3 has 16 amino acids. The trim removed 6 bases at V and 5 bases at J, leaving 15 bases unmatched. Germline-derived CDR1 and CDR2 are MNHEY and SVGEGT. Each CDR3 protein gets one entry after TCRdb re-called the reads with MiXCR. This table has about 9,000 distinct CDR3 sequences, 15% appearing once. The sample holds a few counts of this clonotype. Antigen specificity is unknown. J is TRBJ2-5 and V is TRBV6-2 or TRBV6-3; 7 bases match TRBD2. This clonotype was obtained from a human patient who had a liver transplant. The graft donor may have given rise to some T cells. In DNA form, the CDR3 reads TGTGCCAGCAGCCGCCGATGGAGGGACGGGGGGGAGACCCAGTACTTC. Its protein product is CASSRRWRDGGETQYF.